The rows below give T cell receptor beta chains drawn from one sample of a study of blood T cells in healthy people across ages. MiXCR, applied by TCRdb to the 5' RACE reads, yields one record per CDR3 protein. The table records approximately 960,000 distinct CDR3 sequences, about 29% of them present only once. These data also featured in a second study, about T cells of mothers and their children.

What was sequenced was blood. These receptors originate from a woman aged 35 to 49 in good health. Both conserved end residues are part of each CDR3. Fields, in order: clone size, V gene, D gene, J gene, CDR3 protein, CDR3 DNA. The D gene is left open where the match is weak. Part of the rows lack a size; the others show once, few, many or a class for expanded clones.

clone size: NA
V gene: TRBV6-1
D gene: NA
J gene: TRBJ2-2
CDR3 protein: CASSEFFPTGELFF
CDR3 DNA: TGTGCCAGCAGTGAATTTTTTCCGACCGGGGAGCTGTTTTTT

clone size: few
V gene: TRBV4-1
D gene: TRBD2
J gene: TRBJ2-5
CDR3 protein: CASSQEGLSGAETQYF
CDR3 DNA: TGCGCCAGCAGCCAAGAAGGCCTTAGCGGGGCGGAGACCCAGTACTTC

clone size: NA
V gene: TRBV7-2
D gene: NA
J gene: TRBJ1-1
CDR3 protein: CASSSLQGNTEAFF
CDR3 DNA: TGTGCCAGCAGCTCGCTCCAGGGGAACACTGAAGCTTTCTTT

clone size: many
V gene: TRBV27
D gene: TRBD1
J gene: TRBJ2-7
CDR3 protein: CASSRQGVSSYEQYF
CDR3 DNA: TGTGCCAGCAGTAGACAGGGGGTGAGCTCCTACGAGCAGTACTTC

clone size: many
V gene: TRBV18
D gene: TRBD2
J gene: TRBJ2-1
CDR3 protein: CASSPDSGGRNEQFF
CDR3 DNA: TGTGCCAGCTCACCAGATAGCGGGGGGCGGAATGAGCAGTTCTTC

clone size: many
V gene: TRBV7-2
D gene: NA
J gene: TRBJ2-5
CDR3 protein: CASSLAGLGETQYF
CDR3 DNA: TGTGCCAGCAGTTTGGCGGGACTGGGTGAGACCCAGTACTTC

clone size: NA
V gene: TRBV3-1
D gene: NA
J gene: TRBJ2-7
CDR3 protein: CTSSQEAYEQYF
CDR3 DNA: TGTACCAGCAGCCAAGAGGCCTACGAGCAGTACTTC

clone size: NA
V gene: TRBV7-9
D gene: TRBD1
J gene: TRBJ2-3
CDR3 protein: CASSRADRGITDTQYF
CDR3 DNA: TGTGCCAGCAGCCGCGCGGACAGGGGGATCACAGATACGCAGTATTTT

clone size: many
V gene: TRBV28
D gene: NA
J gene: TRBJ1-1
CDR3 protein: CASSPSGTGAFF
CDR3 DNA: TGTGCCAGCAGCCCGTCCGGGACGGGAGCTTTCTTT

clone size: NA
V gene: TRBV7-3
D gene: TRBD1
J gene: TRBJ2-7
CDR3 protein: CASSSGQGGKYEQYF
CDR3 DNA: TGTGCCAGCAGCTCTGGACAGGGGGGAAAATACGAGCAGTACTTC

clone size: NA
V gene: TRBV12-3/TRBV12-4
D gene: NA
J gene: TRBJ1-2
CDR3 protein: CASSKTGRSNYGYTF
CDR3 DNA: TGTGCCAGCAGCAAAACCGGGCGGTCTAACTATGGCTACACCTTC

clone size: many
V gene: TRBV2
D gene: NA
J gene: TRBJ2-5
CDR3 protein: CASSRDPRRETQYF
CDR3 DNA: TGTGCCAGCAGTAGGGACCCAAGACGAGAGACCCAGTACTTC

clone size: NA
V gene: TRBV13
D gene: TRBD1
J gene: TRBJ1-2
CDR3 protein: CASSTRGGTGNGYTF
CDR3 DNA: TGTGCCAGCAGCACCCGGGGGGGGACAGGGAATGGCTACACCTTC

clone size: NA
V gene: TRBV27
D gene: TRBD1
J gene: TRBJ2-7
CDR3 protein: CASNPGTGPRQYF
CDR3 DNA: TGTGCCAGCAATCCCGGGACAGGGCCTCGGCAGTACTTC

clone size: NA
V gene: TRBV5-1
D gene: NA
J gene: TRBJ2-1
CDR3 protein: CASSLARGAGAEQFF
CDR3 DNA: TGCGCCAGCAGCTTGGCCCGGGGCGCCGGGGCTGAGCAGTTCTTC

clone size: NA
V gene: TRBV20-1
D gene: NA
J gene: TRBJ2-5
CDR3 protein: CSARDLGLGTQYF
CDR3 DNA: TGCAGTGCTAGAGATCTAGGTCTCGGGACCCAGTACTTC

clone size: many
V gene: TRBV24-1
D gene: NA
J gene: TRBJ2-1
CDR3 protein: CATSGSYNEQFF
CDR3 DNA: TGTGCCACCAGTGGCTCCTACAATGAGCAGTTCTTC

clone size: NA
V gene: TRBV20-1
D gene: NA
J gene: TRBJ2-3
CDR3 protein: CSARDRVFSDTQYF
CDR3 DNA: TGCAGTGCTAGAGATCGGGTCTTCTCAGATACGCAGTATTTT

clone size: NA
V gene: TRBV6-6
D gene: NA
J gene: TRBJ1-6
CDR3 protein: CASWPAGENNSPLHF
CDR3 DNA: TGTGCCAGCTGGCCGGCGGGAGAAAATAATTCACCCCTCCACTTT

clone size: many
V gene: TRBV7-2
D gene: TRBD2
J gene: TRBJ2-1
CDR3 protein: CASSLSGGFDNEQFF
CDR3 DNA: TGTGCCAGCAGCTTGAGCGGGGGGTTCGACAATGAGCAGTTCTTC

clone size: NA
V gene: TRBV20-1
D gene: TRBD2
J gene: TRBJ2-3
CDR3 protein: CSAELLAGARPLDTQYF
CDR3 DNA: TGCAGTGCTGAACTACTAGCGGGGGCGCGACCGTTAGATACGCAGTATTTT

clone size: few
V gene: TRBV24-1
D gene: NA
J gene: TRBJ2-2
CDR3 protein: CATSDLVENTGELFF
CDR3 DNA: TGTGCCACCAGTGATTTGGTGGAGAACACCGGGGAGCTGTTTTTT

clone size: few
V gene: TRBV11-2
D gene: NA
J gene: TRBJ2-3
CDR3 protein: CASSLEGGPDTQYF
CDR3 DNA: TGTGCCAGCAGCTTAGAGGGGGGGCCTGATACGCAGTATTTT

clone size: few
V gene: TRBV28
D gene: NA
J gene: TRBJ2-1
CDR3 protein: CASSSQPGTRDHEQFF
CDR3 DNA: TGTGCCAGCAGTTCTCAACCAGGGACCCGTGATCATGAGCAGTTCTTC

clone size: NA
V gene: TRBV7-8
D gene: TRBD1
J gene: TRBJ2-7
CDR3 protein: CASSSPRDSASYEQYF
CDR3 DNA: TGTGCCAGCAGCTCCCCCCGGGACAGTGCCTCCTACGAGCAGTACTTC

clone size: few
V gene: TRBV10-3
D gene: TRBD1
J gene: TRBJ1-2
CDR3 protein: CAISDGQGAYGYGYTF
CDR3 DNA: TGTGCCATCAGTGATGGACAGGGGGCTTATGGCTATGGCTACACCTTC

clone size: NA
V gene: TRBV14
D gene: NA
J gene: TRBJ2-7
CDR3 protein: CASSQVFQGGEQYF
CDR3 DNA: TGTGCCAGCAGCCAAGTTTTTCAGGGTGGAGAGCAGTACTTC

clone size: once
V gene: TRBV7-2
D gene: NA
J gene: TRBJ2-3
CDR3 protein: CASRLGPLSTDTQYF
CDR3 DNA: TGTGCCAGCAGGCTAGGACCATTAAGCACAGATACGCAGTATTTT

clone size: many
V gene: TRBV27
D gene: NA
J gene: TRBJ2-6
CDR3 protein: CASQLLGSSGANVLTF
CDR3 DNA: TGTGCCAGCCAATTACTCGGCAGCTCTGGGGCCAACGTCCTGACTTTC

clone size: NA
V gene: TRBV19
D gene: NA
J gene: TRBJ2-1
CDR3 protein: CATGEGDEQFF
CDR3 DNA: TGTGCCACAGGGGAAGGGGATGAGCAGTTCTTC

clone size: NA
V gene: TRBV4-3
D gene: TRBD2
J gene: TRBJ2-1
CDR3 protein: CASSPRIAGGTQETQFF
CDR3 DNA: TGCGCCAGCAGCCCCCGGATAGCGGGGGGTACCCAAGAGACCCAGTTCTTC

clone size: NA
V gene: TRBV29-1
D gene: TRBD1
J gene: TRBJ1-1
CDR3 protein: CSVDANPGDRRAFF
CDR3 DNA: TGCAGCGTTGATGCCAACCCGGGGGACAGGCGGGCTTTCTTT

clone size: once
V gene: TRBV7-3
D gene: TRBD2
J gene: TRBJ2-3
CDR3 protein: CASSLSPSGNTDTQYF
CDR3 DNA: TGTGCCAGCAGCTTATCCCCTAGCGGGAACACAGATACGCAGTATTTT